The 17 T cell receptor beta chains below all came from one sample that was sequenced in a study of cytomegalovirus exposure and HLA in healthy donors. It was with 60 Vbeta and 13 Jbeta primers that the PCR ran. Produced via immunoSEQ multiplex PCR; TCRdb's table is partial and in-frame only. The repertoire table contains 150,000 to 200,000 clones. The sequencing input was PBMCs. Receptors were obtained from a woman in her fifties or sixties in good health and CMV-seronegative.

The chain joins TRBV25-1 to TRBJ2-5; 7 bases are a match to TRBD1. Germline CDR1 reads MGHDK; CDR2 reads SYGVNS. The length of the CDR3 is 14 residues. With V trimmed by 2 bases and J by 5 bases, 5 bases remained unmatched. As DNA, the CDR3 is TGTGCCAGCAGTGAAGTCGGACAGGCGGAGACCCAGTACTTC. It encodes CASSEVGQAETQYF. Looking up the rest from reference TRBV25-1 and TRBJ2-5 gives the full variable domain: EADIYQTPRYLVIGTGKKITLECSQTMGHDKMYWYQQDPGMELHLIHYSYGVNSTEKGDLSSESTVSRIRTEHFPLTLESARPSHTSQYLCASSEVGQAETQYFGPGTRLLVL.

This sequence joins TRBV5-4 and TRBJ1-1; D might be TRBD1 (5 bases). Between the trimmed V and J ends, which lost 3 bases and 0 bases, there was a span of 12 bases. The germline CDR1 and CDR2 sequences are SGHNT and YYREEE (reference sequence). CDR3 length: 15 amino acids. The CDR3 region is CASSWVGQMNTEAFF. The CDR3 coding sequence is TGTGCCAGCAGCTGGGTGGGGCAGATGAACACTGAAGCTTTCTTT.

In nucleotides, the CDR3 is TGCGCCAGCAGCCAAGGGGGATTGGACGGACTAGCGGGAGGTCTACCGCTCTACGAGCAGTACTTC. It encodes CASSQGGLDGLAGGLPLYEQYF. This sequence joins TRBV4-1 and TRBJ2-7; the match to TRBD2 covers 14 bases. CDR1 is MGHRA, CDR2 YSYEKL, per germline. V gave up 1 base and J gave up 3 bases; unmatched junction bases: 20. The CDR3 contains 22 residues.

The chain uses TRBV4-3 and TRBJ2-1; 8 bases align to TRBD2. The CDR3 spans 14 residues. J was trimmed by 3 bases and V by 9 bases; bases with no gene match: 7. Germline loops: CDR1 LGHNA, CDR2 YSLEER. CDR3 protein: CASWALAGYNEQFF. The CDR3 DNA sequence: TGCGCCAGTTGGGCCCTAGCGGGCTACAATGAGCAGTTCTTC.

This sequence joins TRBV4-2 and TRBJ2-7; perhaps TRBD1 as D (7 bases). The CDR3 is made up of 18 amino acids. V was clipped by 1 base and J by 3 bases, with 22 bases between them. Per the germline V gene, CDR1 is LGHNA and CDR2 is YNFKEQ. The CDR3 DNA reads TGTGCCAGCAGCCAAGTCGGAGGGGGCTCTCTCTCCTACTACGAGCAGTACTTC. Protein: CASSQVGGGSLSYYEQYF.

The chain recombines TRBV4-2 with TRBJ2-1; TRBD2 is a possible D gene (7 bases). Germline CDR1 reads LGHNA; CDR2 reads YNFKEQ. V shed 0 bases and J shed 9 bases, with 12 bases lying between them. The CDR3 has 14 amino acids. The CDR3 DNA follows: TGTGCCAGCAGCCAAGACCCCGGGGGGCGTGAGCAGTTCTTC. Its translation is CASSQDPGGREQFF.

The chain employs TRBV18 and TRBJ1-4; 8 nucleotides match TRBD1. This CDR3 has 15 amino acids. Germline trimming cut 3 bases from V and 5 bases from J; bases unmatched to any gene: 5. In germline, CDR1 is KGHSH, CDR2 LQKENI. The CDR3 nucleotides are TGTGCCAGCTCACCTGGGACAGGAGAGAATGAAAAACTGTTTTTT. Protein product: CASSPGTGENEKLFF.

This chain uses TRBV29-1 with TRBJ1-1; D remains unclear. The germline V gene has CDR1 SQVTM and CDR2 ANQGSEA. Trimming took 4 bases from V and 4 from J, leaving 13 bases between them. The CDR3 has 13 amino acids. The DNA for the CDR3 is TGCAGCGTTGCGATAGGTCGGGTCACTGAAGCTTTCTTT. It encodes CSVAIGRVTEAFF.

The rearrangement links TRBV2 to TRBJ1-2, with a possible D match to TRBD1 (6 bases). V lost 11 bases and J 5 bases, leaving 15 bases between the germline ends. CDR1 is SNHLY and CDR2 is FYNNEI in the germline V gene. The CDR3 contains 12 residues. In DNA form, the CDR3 reads TGTGCCTGCGTCAGGGGAAATTATGGCTACACCTTC. It specifies CACVRGNYGYTF.

The chain has TRBV7-2 and TRBJ1-2, with 8 bases that match TRBD1. This CDR3 region has 17 residues. From germline, CDR1 is SGHTA and CDR2 FQGNSA. The trim removed 2 bases at V and 7 bases at J, leaving 15 bases unmatched. The CDR3, as DNA: TGTGCCAGCAGCTTAAATCCTACATGGACAGGGAGCGGTGGCTACACCTTC. Its translation: CASSLNPTWTGSGGYTF.

The rearrangement joins TRBV7-8 to TRBJ2-1; TRBD2 matches at 13 bases. V lost 5 bases, J lost 7 bases, and 2 bases stayed unmatched. The CDR3 loop spans 14 amino acids. Germline V gives CDR1 SGHVS, CDR2 FQNEAQ. CDR3 nucleotide sequence: TGTGCCAGCAGCGGGGGACTAGCGGGGAATGAGCAGTTCTTC. It specifies CASSGGLAGNEQFF.

DNA for the CDR3: TGTGCCAGCTCATCTCTAGTCTCTGGGGCCAACGTCCTGACTTTC. Its protein is CASSSLVSGANVLTF. V is TRBV18 and J is TRBJ2-6; D remains unclear. Germline lookup yields CDR1 KGHSH and CDR2 LQKENI. V was cut by 5 bases and J by 0 bases, with 8 bases left in between. The CDR3 covers 15 residues.

This rearrangement joins TRBV4-1 to TRBJ2-7; 7 bases match TRBD1. J lost 7 bases, V lost 1 base, and 7 bases had no gene match. The CDR3 is made up of 14 amino acids. Germline assignment: CDR1 MGHRA and CDR2 YSYEKL. CDR3 sequence: CASSQVDRLEEQYF. The CDR3 bases are TGCGCCAGCAGCCAAGTGGACAGGTTAGAAGAGCAGTACTTC.

As concerns this clone: At one of its ends the junction is not consistent with the germline gene, which may arise from a read error. The chain employs TRBV27 and TRBJ2-7; the match to TRBD1 covers 8 bases. This CDR3 is built from 14 residues. Germline CDR1 reads MNHEY; CDR2 reads SMNVEV (reference sequence). The CDR3 protein is CASSPDRDSHEQYF. The CDR3 bases are TGTGCCAGCAGCCCGGACAGGGACTCCCACGAGCAGTACTTC.

V usage is TRBV9 and J usage is TRBJ1-4; TRBD1 is a possible D gene (5 bases). Deletions cut 0 bases from V and 8 bases from J, with 11 bases between. Germline V gives CDR1 SGDLS, CDR2 YYNGEE. This CDR3 is 14 amino acids long. The CDR3, as DNA: TGTGCCAGCAGCGTAGGGCAGGGTCGGGAAAAACTGTTTTTT. Its translation is CASSVGQGREKLFF.

The chain joins TRBV28 to TRBJ2-1, with unresolved D. The CDR3 covers 12 residues. V was shortened by 6 bases and J by 16 bases, with 19 bases between the two germline ends. Looked up from germline, CDR1 is MDHEN and CDR2 is SYDVKM. In DNA, the CDR3 is TGTGCCAGCAGCATCCGCGGAATGGGTTTTTTCTTC. Translating gives CASSIRGMGFFF.

The rearrangement uses TRBV6-5 and TRBJ2-1, with a possible D match to TRBD1 (6 bases). CDR1 is MNHEY, CDR2 SVGAGI, per germline. This CDR3 region has 12 residues. Between the trimmed V and J ends, which lost 6 bases and 9 bases, there was a span of 12 bases. The CDR3 here is CASSLDRREQFF. In DNA form, the CDR3 reads TGTGCCAGCAGCCTCGACAGGCGTGAGCAGTTCTTC.